These 9 T cell receptor beta chains came from one sample sequenced in a study of cytomegalovirus exposure and HLA in healthy donors (dated by TCRdb to the late 2010s). Library prep was done by the immunoSEQ multiplex PCR assay. For the multiplex PCR, a mixture combining 60 forward primers for TCR Vbeta segments and 13 reverse primers for TCR Jbeta segments was used. TCRdb carries this immuneACCESS record with in-frame sequences only. Its versions omit some clonotypes, under half of them owing to an unresolved V gene in the studies checked, with the rest unexplained. The sample yields 180,000 or so clones; about 85% were counted once. The top ten clonotypes cover about 1.4% of the sample. Sequenced input: PBMCs. These receptors all come from a girl aged 10 to 17 in good health and CMV-seropositive.

The J gene is TRBJ2-7, the V gene TRBV6-5; 7 bases agree with TRBD2. Germline CDR1 reads MNHEY; CDR2 reads SVGAGI. After removal of 8 bases from V and 3 bases from J, the junction contained 7 bases not matched to a gene. The length of the CDR3 is 13 residues. The DNA for the CDR3 is TGTGCCAGCCGAACGGGGGGAGTCTACGAGCAGTACTTC. Protein product: CASRTGGVYEQYF.

CDR3 amino acids: CASSQGADKNIQYF. DNA of the CDR3: TGCGCCAGCAGCCAGGGGGCCGACAAAAACATTCAGTACTTC. This rearrangement joins TRBV4-1 to TRBJ2-4; a weak D match, TRBD1 (6 bases). Per the germline V gene, CDR1 is MGHRA and CDR2 is YSYEKL. The CDR3 has 14 amino acids. Deletions cut 3 bases from V and 3 bases from J, with 9 bases between.

This chain connects TRBV2 to TRBJ1-1, with a weak D call TRBD1 (5 bases). This CDR3 spans 15 amino acids. V gave up 4 bases and J gave up 6 bases, with 18 bases separating them. Per germline, CDR1 SNHLY and CDR2 FYNNEI. The CDR3 coding sequence is TGTGCCAGCAGTGCACGGACGGGGGGAGATGCTGAAGCTTTCTTT. Its protein is CASSARTGGDAEAFF.

The chain recombines TRBV7-9 with TRBJ1-1, with 8 bases aligning to TRBD1. The CDR3 totals 13 residues. The V gene's germline CDR1 is SEHNR and CDR2 FQNEAQ (reference sequence). With 8 bases clipped from V and 8 bases from J, the junction kept 10 bases outside the gene matches. As DNA, the CDR3 is TGTGCCAGCGTTTGGACAGGGTCGGTCGAAGCTTTCTTT. It specifies CASVWTGSVEAFF.

The chain uses TRBV11-2 and TRBJ1-1, with D hard to call. Germline V CDR1 and CDR2: SGHAT, FQNNGV. The CDR3 extends over 13 amino acids. Trimming pared 2 bases from V and 0 bases from J, leaving 4 bases between. The CDR3 DNA follows: TGTGCCAGCAGCTTAACTGTGAACACTGAAGCTTTCTTT. Translated: CASSLTVNTEAFF. The full variable domain, in which reference TRBV11-2 and TRBJ1-1 provide the parts outside the CDR3, is EAGVAQSPRYKIIEKRQSVAFWCNPISGHATLYWYQQILGQGPKLLIQFQNNGVVDDSQLPKDRFSAERLKGVDSTLKIQPAKLEDSAVYLCASSLTVNTEAFFGQGTRLTVV.

The J gene is TRBJ2-1, the V gene TRBV19; 8 positions match TRBD2. The CDR3 is made up of 15 amino acids. Per germline, CDR1 LNHDA and CDR2 SQIVND (reference sequence). The J segment lost 2 bases and the V segment lost 5 bases, leaving 5 bases of the junction unmatched. CDR3 DNA: TGTGCCAGTAGTTTAGCGGGAAGCCCCTACAATGAGCAGTTCTTC. It specifies CASSLAGSPYNEQFF. The full variable domain, completed using reference TRBV19 and TRBJ2-1, is DGGITQSPKYLFRKEGQNVTLSCEQNLNHDAMYWYRQDPGQGLRLIYYSQIVNDFQKGDIAEGYSVSREKKESFPLTVTSAQKNPTAFYLCASSLAGSPYNEQFFGPGTRLTVL.

The V call is TRBV11-2, the J call TRBJ1-1; D ambiguous. The ends were cut back, 6 bases at V and 5 bases at J, with 13 bases in the middle. The germline V gene encodes CDR1 SGHAT and CDR2 FQNNGV. CDR3 length: 13 amino acids. The CDR3 is CASRTGRSTEAFF. CDR3 coding DNA: TGTGCCAGCAGAACCGGGAGGTCAACTGAAGCTTTCTTT.

This chain connects TRBV6-1 to TRBJ2-7; TRBD2 matches 7 bases. Germline loops: CDR1 MNHNS, CDR2 SASEGT. Germline trimming cut 7 bases from V and 3 bases from J; bases unmatched to any gene: 12. CDR3 length: 15 amino acids. For the CDR3, the DNA is TGTGCCAGCACCCGGACCCCAGGACTAGTCTACGAGCAGTACTTC. This translates into CASTRTPGLVYEQYF.

This chain uses TRBV19 with TRBJ1-5; tentative D call: TRBD1 (5 bases). Trimming cost V 3 bases and J 4 bases, with 10 bases left between them. CDR1 and CDR2 from the germline V gene are LNHDA and SQIVND (reference sequence). The CDR3 sequence is 14 residues long. CDR3 nucleotide sequence: TGTGCCAGTAGTATTGCAGGGAAGAATCAGCCCCAGCATTTT. Its translation is CASSIAGKNQPQHF.